This TCR beta chain was captured in a study of Ad26.COV2.S vaccination and SARS-CoV-2 variants. Across the study: The COV1001 Ad26.COV2.S trial arm included the donor. Recipients of Ad26.COV2.S got it intramuscularly, once or twice 56 days apart. Findings and limits, study-wide: In TCR breadth and depth analyses, total T cell responses may have been underestimated. Recipients given vaccine exceeded placebo recipients in spike-specific TCR breadth.

Clones were sequenced by immunoSEQ multiplex PCR, and TCRdb holds only the in-frame ones, with some missing. Of approximately 350,000 clones listed, more than 75% are singletons. Stated treatment: around 19 received Ad26.COV2.S at low or high dose, single or two shots; roughly five received placebo; per-sample allocation not given. Samples came from day 63 after the first vaccine or placebo injection. The CDR3 covers 16 residues. CDR1 and CDR2 from the germline V gene are LNHDA and SQIVND (reference sequence). V was pared by 6 bases and J by 2 bases, with 6 bases of the junction left unmatched. To note about this clone: Its target is unknown.

This receptor was obtained from a person aged 18-65 years who received the Ad26.COV2.S COVID-19 vaccine or a placebo. Sample: peripheral blood, taken in a trial of Ad26.COV2.S vaccine versus placebo. V gene TRBV19 combines with J gene TRBJ2-2; 10 bases are a match to TRBD2. CDR3 nucleotides: TGTGCCAGTAGATTTAGCGGGGGGCCTAACACCGGGGAGCTGTTTTTT. This gives the protein CASRFSGGPNTGELFF.